This paragraph reports one T cell receptor (beta chain). These data originate in a study of blood T cell repertoires in COVID-19. Study details: The study drew acute and convalescent COVID-19 samples from the United States, Italy and Spain. Sources were T cells, B-cell-depleted T cells, or PBMCs; the material itself was cDNA or gDNA.

The CDR3 is 15 amino acids. V dropped 10 bases and J dropped 0 bases, with 17 bases sitting between them. The germline V gene has CDR1 LNHDA and CDR2 SQIVND (reference sequence). Enrolled during active infection, Seattle patients were then followed longitudinally. Authors' analysis steps: The assay estimated nucleated cells by amplifying reference gene primers. The protocol was immunoSEQ multiplex PCR, while the TCRdb copy is restricted to in-frame clones and leaves out a portion. V, J and clone size were drawn from that table, and D and trimming were deduced from the DNA. Of approximately 96,000 clones in the sample, 85% to 90% were seen once.

The genes are TRBV19 and TRBJ2-3, with a tentative D call TRBD2 (5 bases). The sample was peripheral blood. The sequence was collected from a human donor with COVID-19, enrolled during active disease. The donor label of this sample is uncertain. DNA of the CDR3: TGTGCCACGAATCGGGATGACTCAAGCACAGATACGCAGTATTTT. The encoded protein is CATNRDDSSTDTQYF.